This TCR beta chain was sequenced during a study of blood T cell repertoires in COVID-19. Study background: COVID-19 samples collected from the United States, Italy and Spain covered acute and convalescent phases. PBMCs, B-cell-depleted T cells, or T cells provided the cDNA or gDNA that made up the material.

Only in-frame clones appear in the TCRdb table, and some are missing; sequencing was by immunoSEQ multiplex PCR. The repertoire includes 100,000 to 120,000 clones, 85% of them detected once, and roughly 4% sits in the top ten. V gave up 7 bases and J gave up 2 bases, with 14 bases separating them. CDR3 length: 14 amino acids. Looked up from germline, CDR1 is SNHLY and CDR2 is FYNNEI. The sequence came from a man aged 45-60 years with acute or convalescent COVID-19. The V call is TRBV2, the J call TRBJ1-2; D may be TRBD1 (5 bases). Sequencing was done on a sample of peripheral blood. The CDR3 sequence is CASTIGRANYGYTF. For the CDR3, the DNA is TGTGCCAGCACTATAGGCAGGGCCAACTATGGCTACACCTTC.